Described below is a single T cell receptor beta chain sequence and its context. This CDR3 has 14 amino acids. Germline loops: CDR1 LNHDA, CDR2 SQIVND (reference sequence). J gave up 8 bases and V 8 bases, and 9 bases lay outside the gene matches. This record belongs to a study of blood T cell repertoires in COVID-19. Study summary: PBMCs, B-cell-depleted T cells, or T cells provided the cDNA or gDNA that made up the material.

The repertoire was sequenced with immunoSEQ multiplex PCR; TCRdb's copy has only in-frame clones and lacks some. The data show around 180,000 clones, 80% to 85% seen once. The sequenced material came from peripheral blood. The chain links TRBV19 to TRBJ1-6; 7 bases are shared with TRBD1. The TCR originated in a woman aged 30 to 39 with acute or convalescent COVID-19. As DNA, the CDR3 is TGTGCCAGTGCCCATCGACAGGGCGATTCACCCCTCCACTTT. Amino acids: CASAHRQGDSPLHF.